This paragraph reports one T cell receptor beta chain. The antigen is undetermined. This sample was taken from a study of Tregs in tolerant kidney transplant recipients. Turning to the study itself: Antibodies separated recipient from donor cells.

Profiled with immunoSEQ multiplex PCR; TCRdb holds only in-frame clones, not every one. Of fewer than 20,000 clones listed, around 66% are singletons. From germline, CDR1 is SGHNT and CDR2 YYREEE (reference sequence). This CDR3 is built from 14 residues. Trimming cost V 4 bases and J 7 bases, with 17 bases left between them. V gene TRBV5-4 combines with J gene TRBJ1-2; perhaps TRBD1 as D (5 bases). The TCR was taken from a human donor in good health. Sequencing was carried out using Tregs from blood cultured with allogeneic cells. CDR3 amino acids: CASSPQQRRGGYTF. The CDR3 DNA is TGTGCCAGCAGCCCTCAGCAGAGAAGGGGTGGCTACACCTTC.